This T cell receptor (beta chain) originates from a study of brain T cells in children with intractable seizures. Notes on this clone: Its antigen is not known. Other DNA sequences in the same sample also yield this CDR3.

Time point here: blood from clinic visit 5 months post-surgery; TSC patient then seizure free. Sequencing was limited to surgery cases with top T cell transcript signatures in brain tissue. TCRdb keeps only in-frame clones here, not all; method: immunoSEQ multiplex PCR. The data contain 300,000 to 400,000 clones, about 94% of them singletons. J lost 4 bases, V lost 6 bases, and 3 bases had no gene match. Germline values: CDR1 SQVTM, CDR2 ANQGSEA. This CDR3 spans 11 amino acids. Notes on the study in general: Patients' HCMV serostatus was unknown; virus specificity rests on CDR3 similarity alone. Absence of clones before surgery may stem from lower sequencing depth.

This sample comprised peripheral blood, obtained roughly 5 months after surgery. This receptor was identified in a boy in the first two years of life with tuberous sclerosis and intractable seizures. V usage is TRBV29-1 and J usage is TRBJ2-7; 7 bases are shared with TRBD1. For the CDR3, the DNA is TGCAGCGTCCTACAGGGGTACGAGCAGTACTTC. This translates into CSVLQGYEQYF.